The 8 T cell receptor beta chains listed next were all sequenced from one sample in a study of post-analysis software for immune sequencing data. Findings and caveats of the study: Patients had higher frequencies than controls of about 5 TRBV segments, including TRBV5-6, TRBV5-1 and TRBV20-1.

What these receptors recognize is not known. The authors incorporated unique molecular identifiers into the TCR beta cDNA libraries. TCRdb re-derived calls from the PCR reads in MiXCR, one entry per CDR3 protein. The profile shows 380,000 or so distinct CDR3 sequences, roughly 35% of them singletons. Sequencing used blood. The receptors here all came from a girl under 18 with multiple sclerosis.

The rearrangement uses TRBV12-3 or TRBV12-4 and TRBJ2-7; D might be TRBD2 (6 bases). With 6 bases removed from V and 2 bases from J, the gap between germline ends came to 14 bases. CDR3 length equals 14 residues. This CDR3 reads CASRIGTSPYEQYF. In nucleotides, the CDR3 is TGTGCCAGCAGAATCGGGACTTCTCCCTACGAGCAGTACTTC.

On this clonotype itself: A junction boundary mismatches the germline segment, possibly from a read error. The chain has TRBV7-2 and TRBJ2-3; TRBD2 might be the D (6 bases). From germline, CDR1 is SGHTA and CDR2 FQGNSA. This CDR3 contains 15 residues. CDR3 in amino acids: CASSPYDTSTDTQYF. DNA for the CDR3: TGTGCCAGCAGCCCCTACGACACTAGCACAGACACGCAGTATTTT. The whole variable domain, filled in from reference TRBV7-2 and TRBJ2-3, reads GAGVSQSPSNKVTEKGKDVELRCDPISGHTALYWYRQSLGQGLEFLIYFQGNSAPDKSGLPSDRFSAERTGGSVSTLTIQRTQQEDSAVYLCASSPYDTSTDTQYFGPGTRLTVL.

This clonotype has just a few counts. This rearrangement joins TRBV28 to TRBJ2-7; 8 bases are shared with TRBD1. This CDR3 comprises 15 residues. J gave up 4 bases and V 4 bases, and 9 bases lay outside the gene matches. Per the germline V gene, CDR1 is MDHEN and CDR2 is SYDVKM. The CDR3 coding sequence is TGTGCCAGCAGTTCCACCGGGACAGGACGATACGAGCAGTACTTC. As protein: CASSSTGTGRYEQYF.

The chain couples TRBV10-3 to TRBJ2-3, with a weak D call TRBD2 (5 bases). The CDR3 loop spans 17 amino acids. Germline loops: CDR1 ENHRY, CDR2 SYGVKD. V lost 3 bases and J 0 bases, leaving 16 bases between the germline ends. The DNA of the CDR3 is TGTGCCATCAGTGATAGTCGGCTAGCCGGAAGCACAGATACGCAGTATTTT. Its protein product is CAISDSRLAGSTDTQYF.

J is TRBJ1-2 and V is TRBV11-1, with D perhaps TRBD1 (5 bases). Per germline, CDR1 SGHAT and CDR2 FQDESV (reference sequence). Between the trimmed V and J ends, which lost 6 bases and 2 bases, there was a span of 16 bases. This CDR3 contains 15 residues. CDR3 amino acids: CASREATGQNYGYTF. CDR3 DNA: TGTGCCAGCAGGGAGGCGACGGGGCAGAACTATGGCTACACCTTC.

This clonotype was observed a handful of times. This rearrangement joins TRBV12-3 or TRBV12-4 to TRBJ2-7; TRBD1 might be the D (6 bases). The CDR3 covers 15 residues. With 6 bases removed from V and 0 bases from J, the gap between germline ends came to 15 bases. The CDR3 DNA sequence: TGTGCCAGCAGCCCCAGGGGCGAAATCTCCTACGAGCAGTACTTC. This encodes CASSPRGEISYEQYF.

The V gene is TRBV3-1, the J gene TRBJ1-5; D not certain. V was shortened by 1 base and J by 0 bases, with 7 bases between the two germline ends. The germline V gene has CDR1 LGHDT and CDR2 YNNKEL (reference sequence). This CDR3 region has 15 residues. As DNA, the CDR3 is TGTGCCAGCAGCCAAGGGTACAATAGCAATCAGCCCCAGCATTTT. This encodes CASSQGYNSNQPQHF.

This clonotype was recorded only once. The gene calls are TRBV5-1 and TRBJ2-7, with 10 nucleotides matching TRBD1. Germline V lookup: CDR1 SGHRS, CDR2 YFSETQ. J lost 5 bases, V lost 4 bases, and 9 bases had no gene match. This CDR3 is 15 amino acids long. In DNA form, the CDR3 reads TGCGCCAGCAGCCTGTCCGGGACAGGGGTCCACGAGCAGTACTTC. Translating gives CASSLSGTGVHEQYF.